A single count supports the clone carrying this T cell receptor beta chain. This sample is part of a study of blood T cell repertoires in COVID-19. Across the whole study: Samples representing acute and convalescent COVID-19 were sourced from the United States, Italy and Spain. PBMCs, B-cell-depleted T cells, or T cells were the source of the cDNA or gDNA that made up the material.

Germline values: CDR1 LNHDA, CDR2 SQIVND (reference sequence). The length of the CDR3 is 14 residues. The V and J ends lost 4 bases and 8 bases, in that order; junction bases with no gene match: 7. Original data processing: Amplification from reference gene primers served as the basis for estimated nucleated cell counts. Clones were read by immunoSEQ multiplex PCR, and TCRdb kept only the in-frame ones, dropping some. That table supplies the V and J calls and clone size; D and trimming were determined from the DNA. The sample contains around 110,000 clones, 90% of which appear only once. The receptor was derived from a human donor with active COVID-19. The donor label of this sample is uncertain. The source material was peripheral blood. The V and J genes are TRBV19 and TRBJ2-2, with 7 bases aligning to TRBD2. The CDR3 nucleotides read TGTGCCAGTAGTAGGGGAGGGGCGTGGGGGGAGCTGTTTTTT. Amino acid sequence: CASSRGGAWGELFF.